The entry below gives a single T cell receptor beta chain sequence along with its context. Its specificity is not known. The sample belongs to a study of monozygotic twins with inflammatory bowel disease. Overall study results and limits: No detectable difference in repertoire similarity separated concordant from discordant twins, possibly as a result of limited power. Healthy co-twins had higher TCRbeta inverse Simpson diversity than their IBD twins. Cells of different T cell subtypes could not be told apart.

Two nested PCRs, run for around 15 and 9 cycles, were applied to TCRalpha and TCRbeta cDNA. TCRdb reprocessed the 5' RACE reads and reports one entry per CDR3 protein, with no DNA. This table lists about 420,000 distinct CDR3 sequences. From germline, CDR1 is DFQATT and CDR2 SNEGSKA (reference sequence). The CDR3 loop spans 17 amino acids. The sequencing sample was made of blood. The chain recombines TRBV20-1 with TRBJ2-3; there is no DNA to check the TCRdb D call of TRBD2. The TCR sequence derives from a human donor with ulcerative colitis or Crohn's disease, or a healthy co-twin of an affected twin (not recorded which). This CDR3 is CSDTGTSGRSDMYKQYF.